These 26 T cell receptor beta chains originate from one sample sequenced in a study of cytomegalovirus exposure and HLA in healthy donors. PCR was performed using 60 Vbeta and 13 Jbeta primers. TCRdb's table, derived via immunoSEQ multiplex PCR, lists solely in-frame clones and lacks some. Seen in this sample are approximately 140,000 clones; the ten most common clones hold approximately 1.5%. The sequenced sample was PBMCs. These receptors all come from a woman between 40 and 55 years old in good health and CMV-seronegative.

On this clone itself: The sample holds other DNA sequences that translate to the same CDR3. This chain connects TRBV6-5 to TRBJ2-1; D not certain. The CDR3 consists of 13 residues. V was trimmed by 0 bases and J by 5 bases, leaving 5 bases between them. CDR1 is MNHEY, CDR2 SVGAGI, per germline. The CDR3 sequence is CASSYSPNNEQFF. The CDR3 nucleotides are TGTGCCAGCAGTTACTCCCCCAACAATGAGCAGTTCTTC.

The chain carries TRBV25-1 and TRBJ1-1, with a weak D call TRBD1 (6 bases). V was trimmed by 1 base and J by 8 bases, leaving 11 bases between them. The germline CDR1 and CDR2 sequences are MGHDK and SYGVNS. This CDR3 region has 13 residues. The CDR3 reads CASSESAGTEAFF. The CDR3 nucleotides read TGTGCCAGCAGTGAATCCGCCGGGACAGAAGCTTTCTTT. Full variable domain (remainder filled in from reference TRBV25-1 and TRBJ1-1): EADIYQTPRYLVIGTGKKITLECSQTMGHDKMYWYQQDPGMELHLIHYSYGVNSTEKGDLSSESTVSRIRTEHFPLTLESARPSHTSQYLCASSESAGTEAFFGQGTRLTVV.

The DNA of the CDR3 is TGTGCCAGCAGTCTGAAGTCGGGGAAAGAGACCCAGTACTTC. It encodes CASSLKSGKETQYF. J is TRBJ2-5 and V is TRBV6-5; maybe TRBD2 (5 bases). V was clipped by 5 bases and J by 3 bases, with 13 bases between them. The CDR3 spans 14 residues. CDR1 and CDR2 from the germline V gene are MNHEY and SVGAGI.

This chain joins TRBV4-3 and TRBJ1-2; D is perhaps TRBD1 (5 bases). This CDR3 region has 17 residues. Germline-derived CDR1 and CDR2 are LGHNA and YSLEER. V was cut by 5 bases and J by 3 bases, with 22 bases left in between. DNA for the CDR3: TGCGCCAGCAGCAAAGCAGGCAGGGAAGGGCTTTACTATGGCTACACCTTC. Protein sequence: CASSKAGREGLYYGYTF.

The rearrangement uses TRBV18 and TRBJ1-5; 8 positions match TRBD1. V shed 4 bases and J 7 bases; nucleotides not matched to a gene: 9. Looked up from germline, CDR1 is KGHSH and CDR2 is LQKENI. The CDR3 contains 15 residues. CDR3 residues: CASSLSTGAEQPQHF. As DNA, the CDR3 is TGTGCCAGCTCACTATCGACAGGGGCAGAACAGCCCCAGCATTTT.

The chain carries TRBV7-2 and TRBJ1-1; 11 nucleotides agree with TRBD1. The CDR3 spans 15 residues. V lost 5 bases and J lost 8; bases outside the gene matches: 10. Germline CDR1 SGHTA, CDR2 FQGNSA. CDR3 DNA sequence: TGTGCCAGCAGCGCCCGGACAGGGGGCCGGAACGAAGCTTTCTTT. It encodes CASSARTGGRNEAFF.

Remarks on this clone: The junction and the germline gene differ at one end; a read error may be behind it. This chain links TRBV7-7 with TRBJ1-3, with TRBD1 matching over 8 bases. This CDR3 is built from 14 residues. CDR1 is SSHAT, CDR2 FNYEAQ, per germline (reference sequence). The CDR3 is CASNSGQGGNTIYF. CDR3 DNA: TGTGCTAGCAACTCAGGACAGGGTGGAAACACCATATATTTT.

The rearrangement joins TRBV6-1 to TRBJ1-2; weak D call: TRBD1 (6 bases). The length of the CDR3 is 15 residues. CDR1 is MNHNS, CDR2 SASEGT, per germline. V shed 5 bases and J shed 6 bases, with 19 bases lying between them. CDR3 coding DNA: TGTGCCAGCAGTTCCCAGGGAGCGGGGGGCAATGGCTACACCTTC. Residues: CASSSQGAGGNGYTF.

The gene calls are TRBV2 and TRBJ2-1, with 9 bases lining up with TRBD1. The germline V gene has CDR1 SNHLY and CDR2 FYNNEI. CDR3 length: 15 amino acids. Trimming cost V 5 bases and J 3 bases; bases outside gene matches: 5. As DNA, the CDR3 is TGTGCCAGCAGTTCCGGGACAGGGATCTACAATGAGCAGTTCTTC. Translating gives CASSSGTGIYNEQFF.

The rearrangement uses TRBV5-1 and TRBJ2-2, with D possibly matching TRBD2 (6 bases). The CDR3 is made up of 15 amino acids. V dropped 4 bases and J dropped 3 bases, with 13 bases sitting between them. The V gene's germline CDR1 is SGHRS and CDR2 YFSETQ. In DNA form, the CDR3 reads TGCGCCAGCAGCCTTGGGGGGACGGACACCGGGGAGCTGTTTTTT. Its translation: CASSLGGTDTGELFF.

V is TRBV10-3 and J is TRBJ2-3, with a weak D call TRBD2 (7 bases). V lost 0 bases, J lost 4 bases, and 17 bases lay in between. The germline V gene encodes CDR1 ENHRY and CDR2 SYGVKD. This CDR3 is built from 17 residues. CDR3 DNA: TGTGCCATCAGTGAGTCGGTAGAGGGGGGGGGCTCAGATACGCAGTATTTT. Translated, it gives CAISESVEGGGSDTQYF.

This sequence joins TRBV5-6 and TRBJ1-5, with 10 bases fitting TRBD1. The CDR3 covers 14 residues. Germline lookup yields CDR1 SGHDT and CDR2 YYEEEE. V lost 4 bases to trimming and J lost 6 bases; unmatched junction nucleotides: 4. The CDR3 loop reads CASSRDRGTQPQHF. In DNA form, the CDR3 reads TGTGCCAGCAGCCGGGACAGGGGAACTCAGCCCCAGCATTTT.

The chain is built from TRBV10-3 and TRBJ1-2; 8 positions agree with TRBD1. The CDR3 spans 15 residues. CDR1 is ENHRY and CDR2 is SYGVKD in the germline V gene. The junction had 13 bases not matched to a gene; V was cut back by 7 bases and J by 6 bases. The CDR3 nucleotides are TGTGCCATCACACAGACAGGGGAGCTCGCCGATGGCTACACCTTC. Amino acid sequence: CAITQTGELADGYTF.

The V and J genes are TRBV5-4 and TRBJ2-1, with D maybe TRBD1 (5 bases). Germline assignment: CDR1 SGHNT and CDR2 YYREEE (reference sequence). Trimming pared 1 base from V and 2 bases from J, leaving 16 bases between. This CDR3 has 17 residues. CDR3 amino acids: CASSLRGALGPYNEQFF. The CDR3 nucleotides are TGTGCCAGCAGCTTGCGTGGGGCCCTGGGGCCCTACAATGAGCAGTTCTTC.

J is TRBJ2-6 and V is TRBV15; 12 bases agree with TRBD2. The CDR3 length is 16 residues. CDR1 and CDR2 from the germline V gene are LNHNV and YYDKDF (reference sequence). The J segment lost 13 bases and the V segment lost 5 bases, leaving 12 bases of the junction unmatched. Written as DNA, the CDR3 is TGTGCCACCAGCGGGGAGAGACTAGCGGGGGTTCCAGTCCTGACTTTC. Protein product: CATSGERLAGVPVLTF.

The CDR3 sequence: CASAMDGGAGTGELFF. As DNA, the CDR3 is TGCGCCAGCGCCATGGACGGGGGGGCGGGCACCGGGGAGCTGTTTTTT. This chain connects TRBV4-3 to TRBJ2-2; 8 nucleotides match TRBD2. This CDR3 contains 16 residues. Trimming took 8 bases from V and 4 from J; bases not matched to a gene: 12. CDR1 and CDR2 (germline): LGHNA, YSLEER.

The V and J genes are TRBV2 and TRBJ2-2; D uncertain. The CDR3 loop spans 11 amino acids. CDR1 SNHLY and CDR2 FYNNEI come from the germline V gene. V shed 6 bases and J shed 4 bases, with 3 bases lying between them. The CDR3 reads CASRATGELFF. The CDR3 coding sequence is TGTGCCAGCAGAGCCACCGGGGAGCTGTTTTTT.

The chain links TRBV5-8 to TRBJ1-4; 10 bases are shared with TRBD1. The V segment lost 3 bases and the J segment 3 bases; nucleotides outside the gene matches: 5. Germline V gene lookup returns CDR1 SGHTS and CDR2 YDEGEE. The length of the CDR3 is 16 residues. The CDR3 coding sequence is TGTGCCAGCAGCTCTGGACAGGGGGGCCCTAATGAAAAACTGTTTTTT. Its translation is CASSSGQGGPNEKLFF.

CDR3 sequence: CASSWGGGRYSYEQYF. The CDR3 coding sequence is TGTGCCAGCAGCTGGGGGGGCGGGCGATACTCCTACGAGCAGTACTTC. The genes are TRBV5-6 and TRBJ2-7, with a possible D match to TRBD2 (7 bases). The V gene's germline CDR1 is SGHDT and CDR2 YYEEEE. Between the trimmed V and J ends, which lost 3 bases and 0 bases, there was a span of 16 bases. The CDR3 is 16 residues long.

V gene TRBV5-1 combines with J gene TRBJ2-3, with a weak D call TRBD2 (6 bases). Deletions cut 4 bases from V and 4 bases from J, with 10 bases between. There are 13 residues in the CDR3. Germline-derived CDR1 and CDR2 are SGHRS and YFSETQ. The CDR3 spells CASSGDSPDTQYF. In DNA, the CDR3 is TGCGCCAGCAGCGGGGACTCTCCAGATACGCAGTATTTT.

The genes are TRBV5-8 and TRBJ1-4; 8 bases are shared with TRBD1. The V segment lost 0 bases and the J segment 8 bases; nucleotides outside the gene matches: 3. Per germline, CDR1 SGHTS and CDR2 YDEGEE. This CDR3 has 14 amino acids. The CDR3 sequence: CASSLGRGREKLFF. In nucleotides, the CDR3 is TGTGCCAGCAGCTTGGGCAGGGGGCGGGAAAAACTGTTTTTT.

This chain links TRBV7-9 with TRBJ1-4, with D possibly matching TRBD1 (5 bases). The CDR3 sequence is 16 residues long. CDR1 SEHNR and CDR2 FQNEAQ come from the germline V gene (reference sequence). With 5 bases removed from V and 0 bases from J, the gap between germline ends came to 13 bases. The CDR3 DNA reads TGTGCCAGCAGCACCGGGACTCTTACAACTAATGAAAAACTGTTTTTT. Amino acid sequence: CASSTGTLTTNEKLFF.

The chain employs TRBV19 and TRBJ1-5; no reliable D call. Germline V CDR1 and CDR2: LNHDA, SQIVND (reference sequence). Trimming stripped 4 bases from V and 3 bases from J, with 13 bases between. The CDR3 totals 15 residues. Here the CDR3 reads CASSTPGGPNQPQHF. CDR3 coding DNA: TGTGCCAGTAGTACTCCGGGAGGTCCCAATCAGCCCCAGCATTTT.

The chain recombines TRBV14 with TRBJ2-5; 7 positions agree with TRBD2. The CDR3 length is 16 residues. V was clipped by 4 bases and J by 1 base; unmatched bases: 9. The V gene's germline CDR1 is SGHDN and CDR2 FVKESK. CDR3 DNA: TGTGCCAGCAGCCCCCTGGGGGGGATAGCCCAAGAGACCCAGTACTTC. Translating it yields CASSPLGGIAQETQYF.

The chain combines TRBV6-6 with TRBJ2-5, with D perhaps matching TRBD2 (7 bases). V was trimmed by 5 bases and J by 5 bases, leaving 12 bases between them. This CDR3 contains 13 residues. Germline CDR1 reads MNHNY; CDR2 reads SVGAGI (reference sequence). CDR3 amino acids: CASSRGGEETQYF. CDR3 in DNA: TGTGCCAGCAGTAGGGGGGGTGAGGAGACCCAGTACTTC.

The chain combines TRBV19 with TRBJ1-4, with 8 bases that match TRBD1. V was pared by 1 base and J by 8 bases, with 3 bases of the junction left unmatched. CDR1 is LNHDA and CDR2 is SQIVND in the germline V gene (reference sequence). The length of the CDR3 is 14 residues. This chain's CDR3 is CASSIGRGPEKLFF. Written as DNA, the CDR3 is TGTGCCAGTAGTATAGGCAGGGGGCCGGAAAAACTGTTTTTT.